This T cell receptor beta chain was found in a study of blood T cell repertoires in COVID-19. Background on the study: T cells, B-cell-depleted T cells, or PBMCs provided the cDNA or gDNA that served as material.

V lost 4 bases, J lost 5 bases, and 16 bases stayed unmatched. CDR1 and CDR2 (germline): MDHEN, SYDVKM. The CDR3 totals 20 residues. Per the study methods: The assay estimated nucleated cells by amplifying reference gene primers. The protocol was immunoSEQ multiplex PCR, while the TCRdb copy is restricted to in-frame clones and leaves out a portion. For V, J and clone size, that table is used; D and trimming come from the DNA. The sample lists some 80,000 clones; over 75% were seen once. The receptor was isolated from a human donor in a cohort sampled during active COVID-19. V is TRBV28 and J is TRBJ1-6; TRBD1 aligns across 11 bases. Specimen: peripheral blood. Written as DNA, the CDR3 is TGTGCCAGCAGTTATCCACTAGGACAGGGGGCAGTAAGGGATAATTCACCCCTCCACTTT. Its protein is CASSYPLGQGAVRDNSPLHF. Looking up the rest from reference TRBV28 and TRBJ1-6 gives the full variable domain: DVKVTQSSRYLVKRTGEKVFLECVQDMDHENMFWYRQDPGLGLRLIYFSYDVKMKEKGDIPEGYSVSREKKERFSLILESASTNQTSMYLCASSYPLGQGAVRDNSPLHFGNGTRLTVT.